This TCR beta chain was retrieved from a study of cytomegalovirus exposure and HLA in healthy donors (dated by TCRdb to about 2017). With respect to the entire study: An earlier analysis of several hundred of the donors reported roughly 300 Gb of sequence data and more than 90 million unique TCR beta sequences from some 180 million T cells. Donor age, sex, ethnicity and CMV serostatus were collected together with the repertoire data. To predict cytomegalovirus infection status, the study brought together high-throughput TCR immunosequencing, statistical association of individual TCRs with disease status, and machine learning. The number of donors typed differed by locus, with roughly 629-640 for A, B, C, DRB1 and DQB1, 522 for DQA1, 606 for DPA1, and some 470 for DPB1. A later genetic analysis took genome-wide SNP genotypes for about 65% of the roughly 670 donors and used that subset as a discovery cohort. All discovery cohort repertoires had been generated using a single sequencing platform. Roughly five DR-DQ haplotypes were handled as single units for association and clustering, since linkage in the cohort was strong. The study aimed to test whether signatures of past pathogen exposure could be identified by cataloging public T cell receptors. An early release covering around 630 HLA-typed donors comprised about 300 gigabases of sequencing data and some 79 million unique TCR sequences. The study profiled the T cell repertoires of under 850 subjects by immunosequencing and related them to cytomegalovirus serostatus. Both class I and class II loci were covered by HLA typing, at four-digit resolution. In an earlier analysis of 587 of the donors, high-throughput TCR beta sequencing was used to judge whether each TCR beta V gene segment behaved as functional or pseudogenic. The later analysis used no new phenotypic data to find candidate immune exposures, relying instead on TCR beta sequences and their occurrence across donors. Along with the 666-subject first cohort, a separate validation cohort of some 130 different subjects was used. A later analysis re-examined previously published TCR beta repertoires from 610 or so donors and added high-resolution HLA genotyping to investigate patterns of TCR occurrence. Among the roughly 380 genotyped donors, roughly 80% belonged to the genetic ancestry cluster associated with self-reported Caucasian donors. Among several hundred genotyped donors of the cohort, an average of about 240,000 unique TCR beta nucleotide sequences was sequenced per donor, of which 15% to 20% were non-productive.

The CDR3, cysteine through phenylalanine, is 16 amino acids long. Just CDR3 DNA is preserved here, 48 bases in frame from base 1. Trimming leaves V shorter by 1 base and J shorter by 3 bases, with the junction holding 5 bases beyond the gene matches. The CDR1 and CDR2 encoded by the germline V gene (reference sequence) are SGHKS and YYEKEE. As to this clone: The antigen this receptor binds is unknown. Base qualities are missing; no much larger clone stands one base away.

The cohort consisted of approximately 670 healthy bone marrow donors. At the time of sampling, all cohort members were nominally healthy, though unrecorded immune exposures were likely present. CMV serostatus was positive for roughly 290 and negative for about half of the roughly 700 cohort members, and was not recorded for this donor. A peripheral blood sample was collected from each donor, and TCR beta sequencing was performed on peripheral blood mononuclear cells. Genomic DNA extraction from the blood cell samples was performed with the Qiagen DNeasy Blood Extraction Kit. The library was made by the immunoSEQ multiplex PCR assay. A mixture of 60 forward primers for TCR Vbeta segments and 13 reverse primers for TCR Jbeta segments was used in the multiplex PCR. A multiplex PCR assay on genomic DNA amplified the CDR3 region of rearranged TCR beta genes. Amplified TCR beta libraries were sequenced as 87-base-pair reads on the Illumina HiSeq System. For the original study's pipeline: A later analysis tallied around 87 million unique TCR beta chains across the 700 or so repertoires, and around 9.9 million of those chains were shared by two or more donors. A nearest-neighbor algorithm error-corrected the raw reads and collapsed the reads into unique sequences, merging closely related sequences to remove PCR and sequencing errors. Alignment of CDR3 sequences to IMGT reference sequences was used to assign V, D and J gene segments. For a sequence to be retained, a match of at least six nucleotides was required to both a V gene segment and a J gene segment. Rearrangements were classified as productive when the CDR3 lacked stop codons and remained in frame with V and J, and all other rearrangements were classified as non-productive. CDR3 was defined according to IMGT convention as the region running from the second conserved V-encoded cysteine to the conserved J-encoded phenylalanine. In an earlier analysis of around 570 of the donors, sequences lacking an unambiguous match to a single V gene segment were excluded. In an earlier analysis of several hundred of the donors, V segments were called functional above 56.7% productive rearrangements and were called segregating when the between-donor standard deviation exceeded 5%. A statistical classification framework was built to diagnose cytomegalovirus status from the catalog of TCR beta chain sequences. V and J gene assignment, in a later analysis, came from comparing TCR nucleotide sequences with IMGT/GENE-DB human TR gene sequences. Using the TCRdist pipeline, a later analysis assigned CDR3 sequences along with most-parsimonious VDJ recombination scenarios. A later analysis defined each TCR beta chain by its CDR3 amino acid sequence plus V-gene family, and excluded reads lacking a unique V-gene family. To address suspected cross-contamination and a sequencing artifact, a later analysis removed roughly 640 highly shared, low-generation-probability nucleotide sequences. In a later analysis, a clonal expansion index was calculated for each public chain from normalized within-repertoire ranks of inferred template counts. In a later analysis, generation probabilities were computed using a VDJ recombination model fitted to out-of-frame rearrangements, and the results were checked against IGoR. A later analysis scored TCR-TCR, TCR-HLA and TCR-CMV co-occurrence with hypergeometric tests, applying a repertoire-size bias correction to TCR pairs. In a later analysis, false discovery rates were estimated by permuting HLA or CMV assignments 20 times. In a later analysis, co-occurring TCRs were grouped using DBSCAN, with TCRdist sequence similarity added in when clustering inside HLA-allele-positive subsets. Repertoires with fewer than 30,000 or more than 120,000 public chains were left out of co-occurrence clustering, as were a handful of repertoires with anomalous nucleotide sharing. As stored in TCRdb, this immuneACCESS dataset retains in-frame rearrangements with V and J assigned. A fraction of the clones does not appear; measured against another copy, unresolved V genes explain less than half of the discrepancy, and the remainder lacks a known reason. The DNA was the basis for D and trimming; V, J and clone size are from that table. Across this sample there are 120,000 or so clones, with approximately 80% seen only once. The leading ten clones occupy roughly 3.7% of the sample.

General study outcomes and caveats: The study listed 150 to 200 TCR beta chains as associated with cytomegalovirus. Approximately 18 rarely observed V segments, including chromosome 9 orphons, were excluded from the earlier analysis of approximately 600 of the donors because counts were too low. A later genetic analysis reported fewer N-insertions in productive TCRs among donors in an Asian-associated ancestry cluster than the approximately 670-donor mean. Correlated functional status among segregating V segments might be attributable to linkage disequilibrium, but an unknown experimental factor could not be ruled out. Sequencing depth was assumed to be roughly uniform across donors in the presence/absence analyses, though that assumption may not hold. A later genetic analysis associated a missense DCLRE1C variant with V-gene and J-gene trimming of TCR beta chains, and an independent cohort replicated the association. Compared with equally common non-associated chains, HLA-associated TCR beta chains in a later analysis were more clonally expanded and had lower generation probabilities. It was suggested by the authors that the approach could potentially be generalized to other disease states and immunological phenotypes. In a later analysis, the rate of TCR association differed among HLA loci, with DRB1 alleles having the most associated TCRs and HLA-C alleles having the fewest. Most TCR sequences were observed very rarely across donors, whereas some public TCRs were present in many individuals. CMV serostatus was the only immune exposure information available for the cohort. A cluster of highly shared sequence variants was judged likely to represent a technical artifact of the sequencing pipeline. An earlier analysis of roughly 570 of the donors showed that most TCR beta V segments appeared in productive rearrangements either about 87% or about 30% of the time, which broadly matched IMGT annotations. Assigning TCR associations to individual alleles was difficult when HLA alleles, especially DR and DQ, strongly co-occurred. In this cohort, only TCR beta chains were sequenced, and detectable features were limited by the absence of alpha or paired-chain data. In vitro tests confirmed that three of the cytomegalovirus-associated TCR beta chains recognize cytomegalovirus antigens. Because HLA typing was unavailable for some donors at each locus, only the typed subset was used in association tests. A further reported finding was that TCR beta sequences accurately predicted the HLA-A and HLA-B alleles for most subjects in the first cohort. A later analysis associated about 17,000 TCR beta sequences with specific HLA alleles at a false discovery rate of 0.05. Some IMGT-functional V segments, including TRBV6-2 and TRBV6-3, could not be told apart with the 87-base-pair reads, so those segments were excluded. Cytomegalovirus status was reported to be diagnosed by the classifier with high specificity and sensitivity in both the original and validation cohorts. A later analysis found that most CMV-associated TCR beta chains appeared HLA-restricted, with HLA associations seemingly driven largely by CMV exposure. Several of the top co-occurrence clusters appeared to be linked to parvovirus B19, influenza, CMV and Epstein-Barr virus, according to a later analysis.

The clonotype originates from a human donor in good health. Recombination linked TRBV5-5 to TRBJ2-1; 9 central nucleotides agree with TRBD2. Sequencing was done on a sample of PBMCs. CDR3 protein: CASSLRLAGNYNEQFF. DNA sequence: TGTGCCAGCAGCTTGAGGCTAGCGGGGAACTACAATGAGCAGTTCTTC.